These 16 T cell receptor beta chains were all obtained from the same sample, sequenced in a study of cytomegalovirus exposure and HLA in healthy donors. PCR was performed using 60 Vbeta and 13 Jbeta primers. Sequenced by immunoSEQ multiplex PCR; TCRdb stores in-frame clones only, minus some. The sample lists approximately 210,000 clones, more than 75% occurring once. Sequenced material: PBMCs. Receptors originate from a male donor in good health and CMV-seropositive.

The chain combines TRBV29-1 with TRBJ1-4; no firm D call. Germline CDR1 SQVTM, CDR2 ANQGSEA. Trimming removed 6 bases from V and 5 bases from J, with 10 bases in between. The CDR3 is 12 amino acids. CDR3 sequence (DNA): TGCAGCGTCGGGGAACCAAATGAAAAACTGTTTTTT. Its translation: CSVGEPNEKLFF.

This clone is a singleton in its sample. J is TRBJ1-1 and V is TRBV21-1; TRBD1, the table's D call, was not compared with the DNA. TRBV21-1 is a pseudogene segment. This CDR3 is 13 amino acids long. CDR3 sequence: CASAETGRTEAFF. DNA of the CDR3: TGTGCCAGCGCCGAAACAGGTCGCACTGAAGCTTTCTTT.

The chain joins TRBV7-2 to TRBJ2-4; 9 bases fit TRBD2. Germline assignment: CDR1 SGHTA and CDR2 FQGNSA. Unmatched junction bases numbered 11, after V lost 2 bases and J lost 0 bases. This CDR3 is built from 19 residues. The CDR3: CASSLNPAGGLIAKNIQYF. The CDR3 DNA reads as TGTGCCAGCAGCTTAAATCCAGCGGGAGGACTGATAGCCAAAAACATTCAGTACTTC.

In this sample, this clone turned up once. This rearrangement joins TRBV12-5 to TRBJ2-2; TRBD1 agrees at 7 bases. The CDR3 loop spans 18 amino acids. V gave up 1 base and J gave up 1 base; unmatched junction bases: 9. CDR1 and CDR2 (germline): LGHNT, FRNRAP. The CDR3 bases are TGTGCTAGTGGTTTGGCCACAGGGGTTTCCCTGAACACCGGGGAGCTGTTTTTT. This codes for CASGLATGVSLNTGELFF.

The chain joins TRBV28 to TRBJ2-1; TRBD1 might be the D (7 bases). This CDR3 is built from 15 residues. Germline V gives CDR1 MDHEN, CDR2 SYDVKM. V lost 7 bases and J lost 1, with 14 bases in between. Here the CDR3 reads CASTWGDRSYNEQFF. The CDR3 bases are TGTGCCAGCACCTGGGGGGACAGATCCTACAATGAGCAGTTCTTC.

Note on this clone: One end of the junction fails to match germline, which may point to a read error. The rearrangement joins TRBV2 to TRBJ2-5, with D maybe TRBD1 (6 bases). Germline CDR1 and CDR2: SNHLY and FYNNEI. The CDR3 loop spans 14 amino acids. CDR3 DNA sequence: TGTGTCAGCAGTGTTATCAGGGGCCAAGAGACCCAGTACTTC. This gives the protein CVSSVIRGQETQYF. The whole variable domain, remainder taken from reference TRBV2 and TRBJ2-5, is EPEVTQTPSHQVTQMGQEVILRCVPISNHLYFYWYRQILGQKVEFLVSFYNNEISEKSEIFDDQFSVERPDGSNFTLKIRSTKLEDSAMYFCVSSVIRGQETQYFGPGTRLLVL.

This clone has just one count. The chain couples TRBV9 to TRBJ1-6; D possibly corresponds to TRBD1 (5 bases). The germline V and J ends were trimmed by 3 bases and 0 bases, with 10 bases remaining between them. Per germline, CDR1 SGDLS and CDR2 YYNGEE. The CDR3 contains 16 residues. CDR3 sequence (DNA): TGTGCCAGCAGCGGGTCGGGGGGCTCCTATAATTCACCCCTCCACTTT. The encoded protein is CASSGSGGSYNSPLHF.

The gene calls are TRBV6-4 and TRBJ2-7; TRBD1 is a possible D gene (5 bases). This CDR3 region has 13 residues. V dropped 2 bases and J dropped 5 bases, with 10 bases sitting between them. Germline V lookup: CDR1 MRHNA, CDR2 SNTAGT. CDR3 sequence: CASSDQAGNEQYF. DNA for the CDR3: TGTGCCAGCAGTGACCAAGCAGGGAACGAGCAGTACTTC.

This chain joins TRBV7-2 and TRBJ2-1; 8 positions match TRBD2. CDR3 length equals 17 residues. V shed 10 bases, J shed 2 bases, and the junction held 16 bases outside the gene matches. Germline V gives CDR1 SGHTA, CDR2 FQGNSA. In DNA, the CDR3 is TGTGCCACCGGGCTAAGCGGGAGTATAGGCCCCTACAATGAGCAGTTCTTC. Translated, it gives CATGLSGSIGPYNEQFF.

This clone has a handful of counts. This rearrangement joins TRBV18 to TRBJ1-1; D might be TRBD1 (6 bases). V gave up 6 bases and J gave up 3 bases, with 17 bases separating them. Germline values: CDR1 KGHSH, CDR2 LQKENI. The CDR3 is 15 residues long. The DNA for the CDR3 is TGTGCCAGCTCTTACAGGGAACTCTGGGACACTGAAGCTTTCTTT. Its protein is CASSYRELWDTEAFF.

V and J are TRBV5-1 and TRBJ1-4; TRBD1 matches 7 bases. The CDR3 runs 15 residues. The germline CDR1 and CDR2 sequences are SGHRS and YFSETQ. Trimming at V came to 4 bases and at J to 7 bases, leaving 10 bases not matched to a gene. CDR3 amino acids: CASSPQGGDGEKLFF. The DNA of the CDR3 is TGCGCCAGCAGCCCTCAGGGGGGAGACGGTGAAAAACTGTTTTTT.

The rearrangement joins TRBV7-2 to TRBJ1-4; TRBD1 is a possible D gene (6 bases). Germline lookup yields CDR1 SGHTA and CDR2 FQGNSA. The CDR3 runs 14 residues. Trimming took off 6 bases at V and 7 bases at J, with 15 bases between the two ends. CDR3 protein: CASRPTGSGEKLFF. CDR3 sequence (DNA): TGTGCCAGCAGACCAACAGGGTCGGGTGAAAAACTGTTTTTT.

The chain joins TRBV27 to TRBJ2-3; TRBD2 matches 8 bases. The trim removed 1 base at V and 3 bases at J, leaving 9 bases unmatched. This CDR3 contains 17 residues. Germline CDR1 MNHEY, CDR2 SMNVEV (reference sequence). The CDR3 reads CASSLWIRGGATDTQYF. The CDR3 DNA follows: TGTGCCAGCAGTTTATGGATCCGGGGGGGGGCGACAGATACGCAGTATTTT.

The V call is TRBV4-1, the J call TRBJ2-3; a possible D gene is TRBD2 (6 bases). The germline V gene has CDR1 MGHRA and CDR2 YSYEKL. CDR3 size: 14 residues. Trimming took off 4 bases at V and 3 bases at J, with 11 bases between the two ends. The CDR3: CASSRAGLTDTQYF. CDR3 in DNA: TGCGCCAGCAGCCGGGCGGGATTAACAGATACGCAGTATTTT.

This chain uses TRBV11-2 with TRBJ2-2, with D possibly matching TRBD1 (5 bases). This CDR3 is built from 16 residues. In germline, CDR1 is SGHAT, CDR2 FQNNGV. Trimming took 7 bases from V and 4 from J, leaving 19 bases between them. CDR3 loop: CASTGRAGWTTGELFF. The DNA for the CDR3 is TGTGCCAGCACTGGACGGGCAGGGTGGACCACCGGGGAGCTGTTTTTT.

The chain combines TRBV4-1 with TRBJ2-1; 8 bases agree with TRBD1. The junction had 4 bases not matched to a gene; V was cut back by 3 bases and J by 6 bases. The CDR3 has 14 residues. The germline CDR1 and CDR2 sequences are MGHRA and YSYEKL. The CDR3 spells CASSHVTGGNEQFF. DNA of the CDR3: TGCGCCAGCAGCCACGTTACAGGGGGCAATGAGCAGTTCTTC.